This entry features one T cell receptor (beta chain) sequence. There is no known antigen for this receptor. The input lacks base qualities; no much larger clone sits a single base away. TCRbeta CDR3 regions were amplified from genomic DNA using the immunoSEQ Assay, a bias-controlled multiplex PCR. From the authors' description of their analysis: Nucleated cell counts per sample were estimated from amplification of reference gene primers within the assay. To quantify the absolute abundance of each unique TCRbeta CDR3 rearrangement, sequence reads were collapsed and filtered. For each sample, productive Simpson clonality was calculated as the square root of Simpson's diversity index across productive rearrangements. TCRdb provides this immuneACCESS table in a form limited to in-frame rearrangements. Some clones are lacking; in checked studies, under half of them reflect an unresolved V gene, and why the rest are absent is not known. From that table come the V and J calls and clone size; the DNA was used to work out D and trimming. This sample comprises 20,000 or so clones, around 90% of them detected only once. The top ten clonotypes cover 5% to 6.5% of the sample.

Between the V and J ends, shortened by 5 bases and 2 bases respectively, the junction contains 13 bases. The germline V gene encodes CDR1 SGHNT and CDR2 YENEEA. From the cysteine through the phenylalanine, the CDR3 covers 14 amino acids. Just CDR3 DNA is preserved here, 42 bases in frame from base 1. The collaborating institutions used their own protocols to collect whole blood in K2EDTA tubes. For TCRbeta analysis, collaborator samples were shipped as frozen whole blood, as isolated PBMCs, or as DNA extracted from either sample type. The data belong to a study of blood T cell repertoires in COVID-19 (dated by TCRdb to the early 2020s). For the study in its entirety: The collaborator samples originated in the United States, Italy and Spain and spanned the acute and convalescent phases of COVID-19. The material from the prospective study consisted of cDNA or gDNA derived from T cells, B-cell-depleted T cells, or PBMCs. Deeply sampled blood TCRbeta repertoires from subjects exposed to, actively infected with, or recovered from COVID-19 were included in the dataset. The repertoires were released in a freely available public database meant as a resource for research on the immune response to SARS-CoV-2. Samples came from the ongoing ImmuneRACE study (first 160 participants) plus 1,254 subjects from 6 global collaborators. The sample metadata nearly always contained a de-identified subject ID, COVID-19 status, age in years and sex. Where available, HLA class I and class II types were taken from metadata supplied by the sample provider and were not determined by assay-based typing. General conclusions and limits of the study: The amount of clinical and demographic metadata varied by source and participant and was provided uncurated.

In this chain, TRBV11-3 is recombined with TRBJ2-7; a tentative D match to TRBD2 spans 6 bases. Sequencing used peripheral blood. This clonotype was obtained from a human donor in a cohort sampled during active COVID-19. DNA sequence: TGTGCCAGCAGCCCGGTCCGGGGGACCTACGAGCAGTACTTC. Its product reads: CASSPVRGTYEQYF.